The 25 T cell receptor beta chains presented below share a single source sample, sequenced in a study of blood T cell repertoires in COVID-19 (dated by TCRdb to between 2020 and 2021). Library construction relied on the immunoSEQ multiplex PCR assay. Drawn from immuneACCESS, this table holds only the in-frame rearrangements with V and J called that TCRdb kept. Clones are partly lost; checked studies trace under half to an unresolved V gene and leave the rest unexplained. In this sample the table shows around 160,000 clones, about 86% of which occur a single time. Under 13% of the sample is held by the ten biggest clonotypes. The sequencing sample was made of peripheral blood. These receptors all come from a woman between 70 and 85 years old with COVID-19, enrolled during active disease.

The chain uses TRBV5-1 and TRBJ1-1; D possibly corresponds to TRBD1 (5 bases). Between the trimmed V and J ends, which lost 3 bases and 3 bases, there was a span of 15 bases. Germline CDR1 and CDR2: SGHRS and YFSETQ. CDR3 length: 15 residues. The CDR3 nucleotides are TGCGCCAGCAGCTGGGGCGGCGGGACGGACACTGAAGCTTTCTTT. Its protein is CASSWGGGTDTEAFF.

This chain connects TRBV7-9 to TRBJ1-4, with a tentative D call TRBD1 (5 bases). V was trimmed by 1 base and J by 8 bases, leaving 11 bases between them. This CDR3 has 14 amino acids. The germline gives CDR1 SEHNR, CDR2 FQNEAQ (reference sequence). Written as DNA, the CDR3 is TGTGCCAGCAGCTTAGGCGACAGTCGGGAAAAACTGTTTTTT. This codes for CASSLGDSREKLFF.

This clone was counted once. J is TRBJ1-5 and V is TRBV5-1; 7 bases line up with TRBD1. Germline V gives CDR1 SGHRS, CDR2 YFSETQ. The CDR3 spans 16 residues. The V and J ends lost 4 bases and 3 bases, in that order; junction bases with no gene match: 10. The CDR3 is CASSPSGTADNQPQHF. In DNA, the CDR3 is TGCGCCAGCAGCCCGAGTGGGACAGCAGACAATCAGCCCCAGCATTTT.

The CDR3 loop is CASRGGASSYNSPLHF. In DNA form, the CDR3 reads TGTGCCAGCCGAGGGGGGGCTAGCTCCTATAATTCACCCCTCCACTTT. The gene calls are TRBV2 and TRBJ1-6; a possible D gene is TRBD1 (6 bases). The V end was cut by 8 bases, the J end by 0 bases, with 14 bases between. There are 16 residues in the CDR3. Per the germline V gene, CDR1 is SNHLY and CDR2 is FYNNEI.

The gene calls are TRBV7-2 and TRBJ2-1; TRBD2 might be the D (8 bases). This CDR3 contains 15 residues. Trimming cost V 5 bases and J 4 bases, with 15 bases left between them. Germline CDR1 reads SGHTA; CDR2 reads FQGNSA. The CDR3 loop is CASSLGRGPYNEQFF. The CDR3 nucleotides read TGTGCCAGCAGCCTCGGGAGGGGGCCTTACAATGAGCAGTTCTTC.

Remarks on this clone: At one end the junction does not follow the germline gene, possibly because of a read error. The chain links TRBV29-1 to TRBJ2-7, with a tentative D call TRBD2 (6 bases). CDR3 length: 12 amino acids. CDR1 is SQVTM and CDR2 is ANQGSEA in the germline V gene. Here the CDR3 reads CSVEGTSYEQYF. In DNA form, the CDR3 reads TGCAGCGTGGAAGGGACTTCTTACGAGCAGTACTTC.

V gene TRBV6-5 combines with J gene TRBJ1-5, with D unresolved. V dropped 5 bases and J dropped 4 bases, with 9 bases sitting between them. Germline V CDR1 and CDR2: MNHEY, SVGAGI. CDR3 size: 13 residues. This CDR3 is CASSPTSNQPQHF. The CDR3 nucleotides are TGTGCCAGCAGTCCGACATCAAATCAGCCCCAGCATTTT.

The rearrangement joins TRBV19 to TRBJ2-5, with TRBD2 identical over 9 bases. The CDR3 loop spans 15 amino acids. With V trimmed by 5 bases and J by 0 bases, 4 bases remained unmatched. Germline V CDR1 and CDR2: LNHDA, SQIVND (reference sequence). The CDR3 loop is CASSFLAGNQETQYF. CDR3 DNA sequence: TGTGCCAGTAGTTTTCTAGCGGGGAACCAAGAGACCCAGTACTTC.

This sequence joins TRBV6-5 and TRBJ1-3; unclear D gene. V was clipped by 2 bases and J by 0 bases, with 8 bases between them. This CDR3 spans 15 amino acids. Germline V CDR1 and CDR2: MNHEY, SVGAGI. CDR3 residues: CASSYESRSGNTIYF. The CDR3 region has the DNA TGTGCCAGCAGTTACGAGTCCCGCTCTGGAAACACCATATATTTT.

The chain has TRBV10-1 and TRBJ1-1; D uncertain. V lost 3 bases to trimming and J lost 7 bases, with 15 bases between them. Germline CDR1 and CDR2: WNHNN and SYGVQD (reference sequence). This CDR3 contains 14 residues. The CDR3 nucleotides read TGCGCCAGCAGTGAAAATCGGGGTGCAGATGAAGCTTTCTTT. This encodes CASSENRGADEAFF.

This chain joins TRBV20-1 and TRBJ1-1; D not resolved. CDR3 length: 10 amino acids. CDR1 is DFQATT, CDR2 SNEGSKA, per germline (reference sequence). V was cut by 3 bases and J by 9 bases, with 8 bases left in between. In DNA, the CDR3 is TGCAGTGCTAGTGCGGTTAAAGCTTTCTTT. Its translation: CSASAVKAFF.

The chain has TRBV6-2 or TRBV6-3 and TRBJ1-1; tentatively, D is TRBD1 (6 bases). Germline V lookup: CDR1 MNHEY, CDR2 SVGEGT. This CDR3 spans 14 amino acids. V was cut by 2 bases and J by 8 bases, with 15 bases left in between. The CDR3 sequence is CASSYGHRAGEAFF. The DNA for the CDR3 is TGTGCCAGCAGTTACGGACACAGGGCAGGAGAAGCTTTCTTT.

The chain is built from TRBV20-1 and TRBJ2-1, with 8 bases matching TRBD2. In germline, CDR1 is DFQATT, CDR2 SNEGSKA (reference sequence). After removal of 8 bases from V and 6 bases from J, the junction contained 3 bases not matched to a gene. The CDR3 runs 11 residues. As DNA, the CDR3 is TGCAGTACGCGGGGGGCCAATGAGCAGTTCTTC. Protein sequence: CSTRGANEQFF.

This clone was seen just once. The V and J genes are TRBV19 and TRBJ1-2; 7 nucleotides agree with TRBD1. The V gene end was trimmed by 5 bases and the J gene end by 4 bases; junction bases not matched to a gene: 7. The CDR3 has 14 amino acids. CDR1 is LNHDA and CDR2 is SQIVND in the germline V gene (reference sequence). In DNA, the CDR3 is TGTGCCAGTAGTCCCCAGACAGGGCCCTATGGCTACACCTTC. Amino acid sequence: CASSPQTGPYGYTF.

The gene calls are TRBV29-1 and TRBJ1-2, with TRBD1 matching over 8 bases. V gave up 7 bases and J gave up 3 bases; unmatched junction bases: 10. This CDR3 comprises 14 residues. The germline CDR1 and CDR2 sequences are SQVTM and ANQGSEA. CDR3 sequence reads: CSAAPRTGYYGYTF. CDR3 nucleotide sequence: TGCAGCGCAGCCCCCCGGACAGGGTACTATGGCTACACCTTC.

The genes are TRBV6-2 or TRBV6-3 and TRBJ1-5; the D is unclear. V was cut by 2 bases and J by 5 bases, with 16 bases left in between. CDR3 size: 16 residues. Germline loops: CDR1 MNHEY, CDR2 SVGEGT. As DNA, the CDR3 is TGTGCCAGCAGTTACGTCCAAGAGGGCGCAGATCAGCCCCAGCATTTT. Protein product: CASSYVQEGADQPQHF.

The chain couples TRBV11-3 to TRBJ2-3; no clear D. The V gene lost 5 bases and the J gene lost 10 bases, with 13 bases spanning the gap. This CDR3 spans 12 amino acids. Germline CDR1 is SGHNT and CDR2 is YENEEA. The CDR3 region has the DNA TGTGCCAGCAGCACTGCTACCGGGTCGCAGTATTTT. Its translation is CASSTATGSQYF.

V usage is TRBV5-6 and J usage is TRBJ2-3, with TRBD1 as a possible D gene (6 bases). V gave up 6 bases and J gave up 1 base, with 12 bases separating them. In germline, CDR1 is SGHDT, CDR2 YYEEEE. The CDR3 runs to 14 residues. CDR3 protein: CASTDGQRTDTQYF. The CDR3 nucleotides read TGTGCCAGCACTGACGGACAGCGCACAGATACGCAGTATTTT.

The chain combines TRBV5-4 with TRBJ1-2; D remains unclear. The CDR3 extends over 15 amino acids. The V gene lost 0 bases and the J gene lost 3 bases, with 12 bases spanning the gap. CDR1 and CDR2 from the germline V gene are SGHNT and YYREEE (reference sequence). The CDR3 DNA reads TGTGCCAGCAGCTTGGGTGAGGAAGTGTACTATGGCTACACCTTC. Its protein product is CASSLGEEVYYGYTF.

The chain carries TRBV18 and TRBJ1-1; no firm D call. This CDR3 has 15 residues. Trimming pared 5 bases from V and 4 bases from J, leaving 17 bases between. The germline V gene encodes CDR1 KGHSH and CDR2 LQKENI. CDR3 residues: CASSARRGEGTEAFF. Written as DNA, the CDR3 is TGTGCCAGCTCAGCCAGACGGGGTGAGGGCACTGAAGCTTTCTTT. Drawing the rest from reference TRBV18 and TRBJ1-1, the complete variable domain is NAGVMQNPRHLVRRRGQEARLRCSPMKGHSHVYWYRQLPEEGLKFMVYLQKENIIDESGMPKERFSAEFPKEGPSILRIQQVVRGDSAAYFCASSARRGEGTEAFFGQGTRLTVV.

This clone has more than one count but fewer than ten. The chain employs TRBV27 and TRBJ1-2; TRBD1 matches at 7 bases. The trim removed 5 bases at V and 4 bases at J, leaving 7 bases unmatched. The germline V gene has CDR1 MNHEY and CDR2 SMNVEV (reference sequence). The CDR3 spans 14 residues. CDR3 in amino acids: CASSPSGQTYGYTF. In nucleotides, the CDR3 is TGTGCCAGCAGTCCCTCGGGACAGACCTATGGCTACACCTTC.

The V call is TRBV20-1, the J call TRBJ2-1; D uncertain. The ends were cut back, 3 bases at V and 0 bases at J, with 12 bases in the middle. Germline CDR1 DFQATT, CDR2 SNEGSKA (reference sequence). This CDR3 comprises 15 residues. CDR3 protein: CSASNLRSSYNEQFF. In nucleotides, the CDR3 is TGCAGTGCTAGTAACCTTCGGAGCTCCTACAATGAGCAGTTCTTC.

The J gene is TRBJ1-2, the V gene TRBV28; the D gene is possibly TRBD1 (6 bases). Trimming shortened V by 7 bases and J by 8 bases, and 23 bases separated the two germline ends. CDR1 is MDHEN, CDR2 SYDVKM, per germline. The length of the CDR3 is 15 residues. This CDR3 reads CASTQTGTPGGGYTF. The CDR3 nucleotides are TGTGCCAGCACCCAGACCGGGACACCAGGCGGGGGCTACACCTTC.

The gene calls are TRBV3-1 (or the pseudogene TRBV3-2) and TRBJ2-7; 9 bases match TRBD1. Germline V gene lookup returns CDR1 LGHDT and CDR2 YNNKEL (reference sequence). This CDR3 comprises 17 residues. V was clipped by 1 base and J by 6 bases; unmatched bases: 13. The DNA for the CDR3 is TGTGCCAGCAGCCAAGGGACAGGGGCCCCTTTTTCTTCCGAGCAGTACTTC. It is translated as CASSQGTGAPFSSEQYF.

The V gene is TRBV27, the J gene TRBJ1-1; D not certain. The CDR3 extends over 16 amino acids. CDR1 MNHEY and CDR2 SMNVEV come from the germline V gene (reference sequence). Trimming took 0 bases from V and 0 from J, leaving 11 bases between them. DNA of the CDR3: TGTGCCAGCAGTTTATCTCAGGCCAACATGAACACTGAAGCTTTCTTT. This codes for CASSLSQANMNTEAFF.